This TCR beta chain was profiled in a study of OX40 agonist ivuxolimab in advanced cancers. Looking at the study overall: Melanoma, hepatocellular carcinoma, head and neck or renal cell cancer occurred in dose-escalation patients. Study-level findings and limits: Those patients achieving a partial response at 0.1-3.0 mg/kg showed among the lowest clonal expansion. Both blood CD4+ and CD8+ T cells showed clonal growth by week 6 at 0.1 to 3.0 mg/kg.

With 2 bases clipped from V and 3 bases from J, the junction kept 14 bases outside the gene matches. The CDR3 covers 18 residues. Details on this clone: The target antigen is unknown.

Assay used: immunoSEQ multiplex PCR; TCRdb lists only in-frame clones, some missing. The table records about 150,000 clones, around 94% of them present only once. This TCR came from an adult with an advanced solid tumor such as melanoma, head and neck, liver or kidney cancer. This sequence joins TRBV23-1 and TRBJ2-7; 9 nucleotides agree with TRBD1. TRBV23-1 qualifies as an ORF whose function is uncertain. The specimen comprised CD4+ or CD8+ T cells sorted from blood, sampled in a trial of the OX40 agonist ivuxolimab. The DNA of the CDR3 is TGCGCCAGCAGTCAAACCAAATGCCGGGACAGGGACCACTACGAGCAGTACTTC. As protein: CASSQTKCRDRDHYEQYF.